The rows below give T cell receptor beta chains drawn from one sample of a study of blood T cell repertoires in COVID-19. Sequencing was performed with immunoSEQ multiplex PCR; in TCRdb, only in-frame clones are kept and a portion is missing. The sample has 180,000 or so clones; about 85% are singletons. Sequences were obtained from peripheral blood. These receptors were collected from a woman of 80 years or more with acute or convalescent COVID-19. CDR3s include the opening cysteine and the closing phenylalanine or tryptophan. The D gene is left open where the match is weak. Where a row states a size, it is once, few, many or the class of an expanded clone; other rows omit it.

v_gene	j_gene	abundance	d_gene	CDR3aa	CDR3nt
TRBV5-4	TRBJ2-3	-	-	CASSSTGMDTQYF	TGTGCCAGCAGCTCCACAGGGATGGATACGCAGTATTTT
TRBV5-6	TRBJ1-1	-	TRBD1	CASSLGRGRAFF	TGTGCCAGCAGCTTGGGCAGGGGGAGAGCTTTCTTT
TRBV5-1	TRBJ2-1	-	TRBD2	CASSLAGAYNEQFF	TGCGCCAGCAGCTTAGCGGGGGCCTACAATGAGCAGTTCTTC
TRBV2	TRBJ1-5	-	-	CASKRSGQPSNQPQHF	TGTGCCAGCAAAAGATCGGGTCAGCCTAGCAATCAGCCCCAGCATTTT
TRBV7-2	TRBJ2-1	-	TRBD2	CASSRFVGGTLYNEQFF	TGTGCCAGCAGTCGGTTTGTCGGGGGGACCCTATACAATGAGCAGTTCTTC
TRBV6-5	TRBJ1-1	-	-	CAHSGPFNTEAFF	TGTGCTCACAGCGGACCCTTCAACACTGAAGCTTTCTTT
TRBV15	TRBJ2-5	once	TRBD2	CATSRLADPDAWSDF	TGTGCCACCAGCAGGCTAGCGGATCCTGACGCCTGGTCGGACTTC
TRBV7-2	TRBJ1-2	-	-	CASSLEGDARGYTF	TGTGCCAGCAGCTTAGAGGGGGACGCCCGGGGCTACACCTTC
TRBV19	TRBJ1-5	-	TRBD1	CASSPGQGWQPQHF	TGTGCCAGTAGTCCAGGACAGGGATGGCAGCCCCAGCATTTT
TRBV27	TRBJ1-1	-	TRBD1	CASSLAGGVPLNTEAFF	TGTGCCAGCAGTTTAGCAGGGGGCGTACCTTTGAACACTGAAGCTTTCTTT
TRBV5-1	TRBJ2-1	-	TRBD1	CASSLVGQGANEQFF	TGCGCCAGCAGCTTGGTAGGTCAGGGGGCAAATGAGCAGTTCTTC
TRBV2	TRBJ1-4	-	-	CASSVYRATNEKLFF	TGTGCCAGCAGTGTATACAGGGCTACTAATGAAAAACTGTTTTTT
TRBV19	TRBJ1-1	few	-	CASSLIAMNTEAFF	TGTGCCAGTAGCCTGATTGCTATGAACACTGAAGCTTTCTTT
TRBV3-1/TRBV3-2	TRBJ1-5	-	TRBD1	CASSHGVLGQGGNQPQHF	TGTGCCAGCAGCCATGGGGTACTGGGACAGGGGGGCAATCAGCCCCAGCATTTT
TRBV19	TRBJ2-1	once	-	CASKAGPNNEQFF	TGTGCCAGTAAGGCGGGTCCGAACAATGAGCAGTTCTTC
TRBV12-3/TRBV12-4	TRBJ1-2	-	-	CASSSRGGGYTF	TGTGCCAGCAGTTCGAGGGGGGGTGGCTACACCTTC
TRBV29-1	TRBJ2-4	-	TRBD2	CSALGEGGKENIQYF	TGCAGCGCTTTGGGCGAGGGAGGGAAGGAAAACATTCAGTACTTC
TRBV6-1	TRBJ1-3	once	-	CASSESQGTGNTIYF	TGTGCCAGCAGTGAATCCCAGGGGACTGGAAACACCATATATTTT
TRBV3-1/TRBV3-2	TRBJ2-1	once	-	CASSQTPGRNNEQFF	TGTGCCAGCAGCCAAACTCCGGGGAGGAACAATGAGCAGTTCTTC
TRBV5-4	TRBJ2-3	-	TRBD2	CASSVSLAATSTDTQYF	TGTGCCAGCAGCGTGAGCCTAGCGGCAACGAGCACAGATACGCAGTATTTT
TRBV27	TRBJ2-5	-	-	CASSPWDKETQYF	TGTGCCAGCAGCCCCTGGGACAAGGAGACCCAGTACTTC
TRBV10-3	TRBJ2-1	-	TRBD2	CAIRRVAGDNEQFF	TGTGCCATCAGAAGAGTAGCGGGAGACAATGAGCAGTTCTTC
TRBV2	TRBJ2-1	-	TRBD2	CASSPSGGLYNEQFF	TGTGCCAGCAGTCCTAGCGGGGGTCTCTACAATGAGCAGTTCTTC
TRBV6-5	TRBJ1-2	once	-	CASTSGTFGYTF	TGTGCCAGCACCTCAGGCACTTTTGGCTACACCTTC
TRBV5-1	TRBJ2-1	-	TRBD1	CASSPGQTTYNEQFF	TGCGCCAGCAGCCCGGGACAGACAACCTACAATGAGCAGTTCTTC
TRBV5-1	TRBJ2-6	-	TRBD2	CATSGGAAGANVLTF	TGCGCCACCAGCGGGGGGGCAGCTGGGGCCAACGTCCTGACTTTC
TRBV18	TRBJ1-5	-	TRBD1	CASSSGQGEVQPQHF	TGTGCCAGCTCGTCGGGACAGGGAGAGGTTCAGCCCCAGCATTTT
TRBV7-9	TRBJ2-5	once	TRBD2	CASSLGLAGEGETQYF	TGTGCCAGCAGCTTAGGCCTAGCGGGGGAAGGGGAGACCCAGTACTTC
TRBV5-1	TRBJ2-3	-	-	CASSLAGQGGTDTQYF	TGCGCCAGCAGCTTGGCAGGTCAGGGCGGCACAGATACGCAGTATTTT
TRBV5-4	TRBJ2-2	-	TRBD2	CASSLDLAGTGELFF	TGTGCCAGCAGCTTGGATCTAGCGGGAACCGGGGAGCTGTTTTTT
TRBV29-1	TRBJ1-2	-	-	CSVDGNYGYTF	TGCAGCGTTGATGGCAACTATGGCTACACCTTC
TRBV30	TRBJ2-5	-	TRBD1	CAWSPGTGTGETQYF	TGTGCCTGGAGTCCCGGGACAGGGACGGGAGAGACCCAGTACTTC
TRBV10-3	TRBJ2-7	-	TRBD1	CAISVPGQGTYEQYF	TGTGCCATCAGTGTACCGGGACAGGGGACCTACGAGCAGTACTTC
TRBV5-6	TRBJ2-7	-	TRBD2	CASRWGLAPGEQYF	TGTGCCAGCAGGTGGGGACTAGCCCCAGGCGAGCAGTACTTC
TRBV5-1	TRBJ2-7	-	TRBD1	CASSLNQGAYEQYF	TGCGCCAGCAGCTTAAATCAGGGGGCATACGAGCAGTACTTC
TRBV7-7	TRBJ2-7	-	TRBD1	CASSHGQGESYEQYF	TGTGCCAGCAGCCACGGACAGGGGGAATCCTACGAGCAGTACTTC
TRBV5-6	TRBJ1-1	-	-	CASSYRRAREAFF	TGTGCCAGCAGCTACCGAAGAGCCCGTGAAGCTTTCTTT
TRBV3-1/TRBV3-2	TRBJ1-1	-	TRBD1	CASSRAGTGKGTEAFF	TGTGCCAGCAGCCGCGCCGGGACAGGAAAGGGAACTGAAGCTTTCTTT
TRBV5-1	TRBJ1-3	-	-	CASSLWGVSGNTIYF	TGCGCCAGCAGCTTGTGGGGAGTCTCTGGAAACACCATATATTTT
TRBV3-1/TRBV3-2	TRBJ2-2	-	TRBD1	CASSPPGQQKHTGELFF	TGTGCCAGCAGCCCTCCGGGACAGCAAAAACACACCGGGGAGCTGTTTTTT
TRBV5-1	TRBJ2-2	-	TRBD2	CASSPLSGGMNTGELFF	TGCGCCAGCAGTCCCCTTAGCGGGGGGATGAACACCGGGGAGCTGTTTTTT
TRBV29-1	TRBJ1-2	-	TRBD1	CSVESLGQGTGYTF	TGCAGCGTTGAATCTCTGGGACAGGGCACTGGCTACACCTTC
TRBV6-5	TRBJ1-1	few	TRBD1	CASRRTGNLNTEAFF	TGTGCCAGCAGGAGGACAGGGAATTTGAACACTGAAGCTTTCTTT
TRBV6-2/TRBV6-3	TRBJ2-3	-	TRBD2	CASSYFPLGLAEESTDTQYF	TGTGCCAGCAGTTACTTCCCCCTCGGACTAGCGGAGGAGTCCACAGATACGCAGTATTTT
TRBV2	TRBJ2-3	-	TRBD2	CATGSGGSTDTQYF	TGTGCCACCGGTAGCGGGGGAAGCACAGATACGCAGTATTTT
TRBV4-3	TRBJ1-6	-	-	CASSQGYGYNSPLHF	TGCGCCAGCAGCCAAGGGTACGGTTATAATTCACCCCTCCACTTT